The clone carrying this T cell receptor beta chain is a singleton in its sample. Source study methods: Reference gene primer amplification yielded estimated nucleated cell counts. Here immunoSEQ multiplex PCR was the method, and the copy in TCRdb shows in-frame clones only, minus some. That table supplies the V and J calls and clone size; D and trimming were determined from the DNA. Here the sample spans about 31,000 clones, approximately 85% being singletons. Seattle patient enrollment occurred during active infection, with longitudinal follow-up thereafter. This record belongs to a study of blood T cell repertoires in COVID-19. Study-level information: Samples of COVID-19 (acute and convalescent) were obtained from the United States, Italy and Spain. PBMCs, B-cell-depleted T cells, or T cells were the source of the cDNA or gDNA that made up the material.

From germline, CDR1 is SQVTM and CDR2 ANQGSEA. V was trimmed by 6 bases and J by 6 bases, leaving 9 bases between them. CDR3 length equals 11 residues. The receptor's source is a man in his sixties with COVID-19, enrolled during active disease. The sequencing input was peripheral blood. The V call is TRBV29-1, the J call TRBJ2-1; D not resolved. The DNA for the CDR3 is TGCAGCGTCCGTACGGGCAATGAGCAGTTCTTC. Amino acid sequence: CSVRTGNEQFF.